The clone carrying this T cell receptor beta chain was seen once. Its target is unknown. Assay: immunoSEQ multiplex PCR; the TCRdb copy retains only in-frame clones and omits some. The table records around 480,000 clones, over 75% of them present only once. The data belong to a study of shared clonotypes between healthy human individuals. Study results and caveats: Clonotype sharing among donors was expected to depend on sequencing depth.

J was trimmed by 4 bases and V by 2 bases; bases with no gene match: 8. CDR3 length: 15 residues. Germline-derived CDR1 and CDR2 are SQVTM and ANQGSEA. Healthy HIV-negative adults without recent acute infections or vaccinations served as donors. This sequence originates from a woman aged 40-49 years in good health. Some clones in this sample may be carry-over from other donors' samples. V is TRBV29-1 and J is TRBJ2-1; TRBD2 agrees at 7 bases. Specimen: PBMCs. The CDR3 reads CSVESGREAYNEQFF. As DNA, the CDR3 is TGCAGCGTTGAATCTGGTCGGGAGGCGTACAATGAGCAGTTCTTC.